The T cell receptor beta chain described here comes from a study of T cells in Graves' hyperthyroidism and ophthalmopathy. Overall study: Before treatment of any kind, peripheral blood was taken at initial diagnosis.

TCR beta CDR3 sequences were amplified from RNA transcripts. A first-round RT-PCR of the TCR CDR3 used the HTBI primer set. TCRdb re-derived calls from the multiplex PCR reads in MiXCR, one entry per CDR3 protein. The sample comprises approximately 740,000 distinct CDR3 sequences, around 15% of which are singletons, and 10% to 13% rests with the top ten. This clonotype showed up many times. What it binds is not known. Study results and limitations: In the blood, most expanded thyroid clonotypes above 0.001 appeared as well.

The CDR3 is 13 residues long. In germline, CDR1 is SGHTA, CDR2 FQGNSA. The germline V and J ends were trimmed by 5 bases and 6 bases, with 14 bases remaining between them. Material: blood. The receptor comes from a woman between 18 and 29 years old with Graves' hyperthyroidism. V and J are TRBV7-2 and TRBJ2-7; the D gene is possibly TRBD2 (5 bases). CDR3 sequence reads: CASSPRGSSEQYF. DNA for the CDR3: TGTGCCAGCAGCCCAAGAGGGAGCAGCGAGCAGTACTTC.